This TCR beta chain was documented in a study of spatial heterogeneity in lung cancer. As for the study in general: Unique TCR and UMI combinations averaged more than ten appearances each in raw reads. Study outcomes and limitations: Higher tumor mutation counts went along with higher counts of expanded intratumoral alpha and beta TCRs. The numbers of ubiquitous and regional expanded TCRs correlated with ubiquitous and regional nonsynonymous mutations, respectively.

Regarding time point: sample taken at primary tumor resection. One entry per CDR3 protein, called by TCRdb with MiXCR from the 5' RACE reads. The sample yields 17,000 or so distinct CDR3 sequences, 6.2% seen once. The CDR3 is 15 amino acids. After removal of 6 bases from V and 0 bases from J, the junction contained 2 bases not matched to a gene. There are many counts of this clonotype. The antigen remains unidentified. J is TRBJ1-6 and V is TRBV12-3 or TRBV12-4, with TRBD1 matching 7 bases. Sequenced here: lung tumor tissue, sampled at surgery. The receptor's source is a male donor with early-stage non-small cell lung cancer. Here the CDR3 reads CASRGQSSYNSPLHF. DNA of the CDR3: TGTGCCAGCAGGGGACAGAGCTCCTATAATTCACCCCTCCACTTT.